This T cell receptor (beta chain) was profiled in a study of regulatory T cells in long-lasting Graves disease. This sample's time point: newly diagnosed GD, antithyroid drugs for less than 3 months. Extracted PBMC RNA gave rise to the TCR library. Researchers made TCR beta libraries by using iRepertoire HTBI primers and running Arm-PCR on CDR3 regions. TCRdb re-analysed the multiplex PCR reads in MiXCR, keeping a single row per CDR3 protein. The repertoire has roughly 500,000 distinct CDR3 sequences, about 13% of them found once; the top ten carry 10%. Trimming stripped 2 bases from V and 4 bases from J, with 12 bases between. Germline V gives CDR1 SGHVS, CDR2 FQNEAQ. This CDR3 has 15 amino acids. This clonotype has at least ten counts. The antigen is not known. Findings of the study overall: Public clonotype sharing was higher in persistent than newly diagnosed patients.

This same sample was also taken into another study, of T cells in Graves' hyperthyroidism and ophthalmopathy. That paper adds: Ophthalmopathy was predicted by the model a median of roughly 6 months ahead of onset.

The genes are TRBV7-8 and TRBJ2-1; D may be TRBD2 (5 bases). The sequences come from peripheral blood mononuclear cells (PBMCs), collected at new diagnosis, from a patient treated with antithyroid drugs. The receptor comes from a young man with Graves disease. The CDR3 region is CASSLLASRYNEQFF. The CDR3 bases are TGTGCCAGCAGCTTACTTGCTAGCCGATACAATGAGCAGTTCTTC.